The 27 T cell receptor beta chains below were found in one sample sequenced in a study of beta chain features in type 1 diabetes (dated by TCRdb to 2016 to 2018). Overall results and qualifications from the work: A moderate but significant shortening of TCRB CDR3 length was observed in type 1 diabetes patients in all four CD4+ subsets.

Antigens of these TCRs are unknown. Libraries were built with the immunoSEQ multiplex PCR assay. The High Capacity cDNA Reverse Transcription Kit was used to reverse transcribe all of the isolated RNA, meaning that expressed TCRB transcripts were what got sequenced. As stored in TCRdb, this immuneACCESS dataset retains in-frame rearrangements with V and J assigned. A fraction of the clones does not appear; measured against another copy, unresolved V genes explain less than half of the discrepancy, and the remainder lacks a known reason. Across this sample there are fewer than 400,000 clones, with approximately 9.9% seen only once. The ten largest clones represent over 0.95% of the sample. Sequenced input: central memory CD4+ T cells from blood. The receptors shown here come from a man aged 30 to 39 with type 1 diabetes.

The rearrangement joins TRBV5-1 to TRBJ2-5, with 15 bases that match TRBD2. CDR1 is SGHRS and CDR2 is YFSETQ in the germline V gene. The CDR3 length is 16 residues. The trim removed 4 bases at V and 2 bases at J, leaving 3 bases unmatched. The CDR3 loop reads CASSPGLAGGQETQYF. The CDR3 nucleotides are TGCGCCAGCAGCCCGGGACTAGCGGGGGGTCAAGAGACCCAGTACTTC. Together with reference TRBV5-1 and TRBJ2-5, the CDR3 gives the full variable domain: KAGVTQTPRYLIKTRGQQVTLSCSPISGHRSVSWYQQTPGQGLQFLFEYFSETQRNKGNFPGRFSGRQFSNSRSEMNVSTLELGDSALYLCASSPGLAGGQETQYFGPGTRLLVL.

This clone was found a few times. This chain connects TRBV30 to TRBJ2-2; a possible D gene is TRBD2 (7 bases). The CDR3 runs to 13 residues. Trimming shortened V by 8 bases and J by 6 bases, and 16 bases separated the two germline ends. CDR1 is GTSNPN and CDR2 is SVGIG in the germline V gene (reference sequence). Written as DNA, the CDR3 is TGTGCCCAAGACCGGGGGGCCCCCGGGGAGCTGTTTTTT. It encodes CAQDRGAPGELFF. The whole variable domain, filled in from reference TRBV30 and TRBJ2-2, reads SQTIHQWPATLVQPVGSPLSLECTVEGTSNPNLYWYRQAAGRGLQLLFYSVGIGQISSEVPQNLSASRPQDRQFILSSKKLLLSDSGFYLCAQDRGAPGELFFGEGSRLTVL.

On this clone: A much larger clonotype is one base distant, so this may be a read error. This sample includes further DNA sequences coding for the same CDR3. The rearrangement joins TRBV11-2 to TRBJ2-1; unclear D gene. The germline CDR1 and CDR2 sequences are SGHAT and FQNNGV. V gave up 3 bases and J gave up 3 bases, with 0 bases separating them. This CDR3 is built from 11 residues. The CDR3 coding sequence is TGTGCCAGCAGCTTCTACAATGAGCAGTTCTTC. Protein product: CASSFYNEQFF.

This clone was observed a handful of times. The chain employs TRBV5-4 and TRBJ2-5; the D gene is possibly TRBD1 (6 bases). Germline-derived CDR1 and CDR2 are SGHNT and YYREEE (reference sequence). The CDR3 runs 13 residues. Trimming shortened V by 0 bases and J by 4 bases, and 7 bases separated the two germline ends. The chain's CDR3 is CASSLDRAETQYF. The CDR3 region has the DNA TGTGCCAGCAGCTTGGACAGGGCAGAGACCCAGTACTTC.

The chain employs TRBV18 and TRBJ2-5; D gene unclear. Trimming removed 3 bases at V and 2 bases at J, with 10 bases between. The V gene's germline CDR1 is KGHSH and CDR2 LQKENI. The CDR3 extends over 14 amino acids. The DNA for the CDR3 is TGTGCCAGCTCACCTCTCATAGAACAAGAGACCCAGTACTTC. Encoded protein: CASSPLIEQETQYF.

In its sample, this clone was seen a few times. V is TRBV6-1 and J is TRBJ2-5; D might be TRBD2 (5 bases). V lost 6 bases and J lost 6, with 11 bases in between. CDR1 is MNHNS and CDR2 is SASEGT in the germline V gene. The CDR3 totals 12 residues. CDR3 amino acids: CASRRERKTQYF. As DNA, the CDR3 is TGTGCCAGCAGGAGGGAGAGGAAGACCCAGTACTTC.

This clone was counted only a few times. J is TRBJ1-1 and V is TRBV29-1; D might be TRBD1 (6 bases). The CDR3 runs 15 residues. Trimming pared 3 bases from V and 0 bases from J, leaving 14 bases between. Germline CDR1 is SQVTM and CDR2 is ANQGSEA. The CDR3 DNA sequence: TGCAGCGTTGACCGAACAGGGAACTTGAACACTGAAGCTTTCTTT. Translating gives CSVDRTGNLNTEAFF. Complete variable domain (other parts from reference TRBV29-1 and TRBJ1-1): SAVISQKPSRDICQRGTSLTIQCQVDSQVTMMFWYRQQPGQSLTLIATANQGSEATYESGFVIDKFPISRPNLTFSTLTVSNMSPEDSSIYLCSVDRTGNLNTEAFFGQGTRLTVV.

This sequence joins TRBV6-5 and TRBJ2-7; D uncertain. Looked up from germline, CDR1 is MNHEY and CDR2 is SVGAGI. The CDR3 is 16 residues long. V was trimmed by 4 bases and J by 1 base, leaving 17 bases between them. In DNA form, the CDR3 reads TGTGCCAGCAGTTTGCCACACGAGGCAGGTTCCTACGAGCAGTACTTC. It yields the protein CASSLPHEAGSYEQYF.

In this sample, this clone turned up a few times. The V gene is TRBV19, the J gene TRBJ1-5; TRBD1 matches at 7 bases. This CDR3 region has 13 residues. Per germline, CDR1 LNHDA and CDR2 SQIVND (reference sequence). V lost 11 bases to trimming and J lost 2 bases; unmatched junction nucleotides: 6. This CDR3 is CAVQGIRNQPQHF. The CDR3 DNA follows: TGTGCCGTACAGGGGATACGCAATCAGCCCCAGCATTTT.

This clone showed up just a few times. The gene calls are TRBV6-5 and TRBJ2-6; D not certain. Trimming stripped 7 bases from V and 0 bases from J, with 4 bases between. This CDR3 is built from 13 residues. CDR1 and CDR2 from the germline V gene are MNHEY and SVGAGI. CDR3 coding DNA: TGTGCCAGCAAAAACTCTGGGGCCAACGTCCTGACTTTC. This codes for CASKNSGANVLTF.

This clone has more than one count but fewer than ten. This rearrangement joins TRBV9 to TRBJ2-3; possible D gene TRBD2, 6 bases. The CDR3 runs 15 residues. With 0 bases removed from V and 2 bases from J, the gap between germline ends came to 10 bases. Germline CDR1 is SGDLS and CDR2 is YYNGEE. CDR3 sequence (DNA): TGTGCCAGCAGCGTAGAGGAGGGTTCCACAGATACGCAGTATTTT. This gives the protein CASSVEEGSTDTQYF.

V and J are TRBV7-8 and TRBJ2-7, with a tentative D call TRBD1 (5 bases). CDR1 and CDR2 (germline): SGHVS, FQNEAQ. V lost 4 bases to trimming and J lost 5 bases, with 12 bases between them. The CDR3 has 13 amino acids. The CDR3 DNA follows: TGTGCCAGCAGCTCCCAGGGTGTTAACGAGCAGTACTTC. It yields the protein CASSSQGVNEQYF.

The chain carries TRBV4-3 and TRBJ1-3, with D perhaps matching TRBD1 (5 bases). Deletions cut 0 bases from V and 5 bases from J, with 14 bases between. CDR1 LGHNA and CDR2 YSLEER come from the germline V gene. The CDR3 extends over 16 amino acids. CDR3: CASSQEGPAPRNTIYF. Here the CDR3 DNA reads TGCGCCAGCAGCCAAGAGGGGCCGGCGCCCCGAAACACCATATATTTT.

This sequence joins TRBV27 and TRBJ1-6; D gene unclear. The CDR3 totals 13 residues. The germline V and J ends were trimmed by 0 bases and 6 bases, with 3 bases remaining between them. CDR1 is MNHEY and CDR2 is SMNVEV in the germline V gene (reference sequence). The CDR3 sequence is CASSLSFNSPLHF. The CDR3 region has the DNA TGTGCCAGCAGTTTATCGTTTAATTCACCCCTCCACTTT.

The chain recombines TRBV10-3 with TRBJ2-5; tentatively, D is TRBD2 (5 bases). Deletions cut 7 bases from V and 0 bases from J, with 9 bases between. The CDR3 consists of 13 residues. Germline values: CDR1 ENHRY, CDR2 SYGVKD. The CDR3 reads CAITPGYQETQYF. In DNA form, the CDR3 reads TGTGCCATCACCCCGGGATACCAAGAGACCCAGTACTTC.

This chain connects TRBV13 to TRBJ1-6, with a weak D call TRBD1 (5 bases). The CDR3 sequence is 14 residues long. V shed 4 bases and J shed 4 bases, with 8 bases lying between them. Per the germline V gene, CDR1 is PRHDT and CDR2 is FYEKMQ (reference sequence). The CDR3 region is CASSSGTYNSPLHF. CDR3 bases: TGTGCCAGCAGCTCCGGGACTTATAATTCACCCCTCCACTTT.

With respect to this clone: Different DNA sequences within this sample yield the same CDR3. The rearrangement links TRBV7-8 to TRBJ1-2, with 11 bases lining up with TRBD1. There are 15 residues in the CDR3. Trimming cost V 7 bases and J 8 bases; bases outside gene matches: 12. The V gene's germline CDR1 is SGHVS and CDR2 FQNEAQ. The CDR3: CASTSLGQGAGGYTF. DNA for the CDR3: TGTGCCAGCACCTCCCTTGGACAGGGGGCCGGAGGCTACACCTTC. Together with reference TRBV7-8 and TRBJ1-2, the CDR3 gives the full variable domain: GAGVSQSPRYKVAKRGQDVALRCDPISGHVSLFWYQQALGQGPEFLTYFQNEAQLDKSGLPSDRFFAERPEGSVSTLKIQRTQQEDSAVYLCASTSLGQGAGGYTFGSGTRLTVV.

The chain links TRBV5-1 to TRBJ1-6, with D possibly being TRBD1 (5 bases). The germline V gene has CDR1 SGHRS and CDR2 YFSETQ. The germline V and J ends were trimmed by 4 bases and 7 bases, with 12 bases remaining between them. The CDR3 consists of 14 residues. The CDR3 here is CASSRGTENSPLHF. The CDR3 DNA reads as TGCGCCAGCAGCCGAGGGACGGAGAATTCACCCCTCCACTTT.

This clone has more than one count but fewer than ten. The chain couples TRBV2 to TRBJ2-3, with 9 positions matching TRBD2. The CDR3 loop spans 16 amino acids. Germline V gives CDR1 SNHLY, CDR2 FYNNEI. J was trimmed by 5 bases and V by 2 bases; bases with no gene match: 8. The CDR3 protein is CASSESRRGGGDTQYF. In DNA form, the CDR3 reads TGTGCCAGCAGTGAATCAAGGCGGGGGGGCGGAGATACGCAGTATTTT.

The genes are TRBV7-2 and TRBJ1-1; TRBD1 aligns across 11 bases. The CDR3 extends over 15 amino acids. Germline-derived CDR1 and CDR2 are SGHTA and FQGNSA. Unmatched junction bases numbered 9, after V lost 7 bases and J lost 5 bases. CDR3 region: CASTRGGTGGTEAFF. DNA for the CDR3: TGTGCCAGCACCAGAGGAGGGACAGGGGGAACTGAAGCTTTCTTT. The whole variable domain, remainder taken from reference TRBV7-2 and TRBJ1-1, is GAGVSQSPSNKVTEKGKDVELRCDPISGHTALYWYRQSLGQGLEFLIYFQGNSAPDKSGLPSDRFSAERTGGSVSTLTIQRTQQEDSAVYLCASTRGGTGGTEAFFGQGTRLTVV.

Notes on this clone: A read error may account for a junction end that differs from germline. CDR3 amino acids: CASSQGQGNEKLFF. The CDR3 nucleotides read TGCGCCAGCAGCCAGGGACAGGGAAATGAAAAACTGTTTTTT. The J gene is TRBJ1-4, the V gene TRBV5-4, with TRBD1 matching over 9 bases. CDR1 is SGHNT, CDR2 YYREEE, per germline (reference sequence). This CDR3 is 14 amino acids long. Looking up the rest from reference TRBV5-4 and TRBJ1-4 gives the full variable domain: ETGVTQSPTHLIKTRGQQVTLRCSSQSGHNTVSWYQQALGQGPQFIFQYYREEENGRGNFPPRFSGLQFPNYSSELNVNALELDDSALYLCASSQGQGNEKLFFGSGTQLSVL.

The table lists this clone with a few counts. V gene TRBV9 combines with J gene TRBJ2-7; 11 positions agree with TRBD2. V was clipped by 5 bases and J by 2 bases; unmatched bases: 6. This CDR3 is 15 amino acids long. Germline assignment: CDR1 SGDLS and CDR2 YYNGEE. CDR3 protein: CASSLAGGPAYEQYF. The CDR3, as DNA: TGTGCCAGCAGTCTAGCGGGGGGCCCGGCCTACGAGCAGTACTTC.

This rearrangement joins TRBV6-5 to TRBJ2-5, with D perhaps assigned TRBD1 or TRBD2 (5 bases each). Trimming shortened V by 6 bases and J by 2 bases, and 16 bases separated the two germline ends. This CDR3 contains 15 residues. CDR1 MNHEY and CDR2 SVGAGI come from the germline V gene. The CDR3: CASRRAQGAQETQYF. CDR3 bases: TGTGCCAGCAGAAGAGCGCAGGGAGCTCAAGAGACCCAGTACTTC.

V usage is TRBV29-1 and J usage is TRBJ2-4, with 11 bases matching TRBD2. The CDR3 sequence is 15 residues long. The ends lost 3 bases at V and 0 bases at J; junction bases unmatched: 1. Germline V gives CDR1 SQVTM, CDR2 ANQGSEA. DNA of the CDR3: TGCAGCGTTGACGGACTAGCGGGAGCCAAAAACATTCAGTACTTC. Encoded protein: CSVDGLAGAKNIQYF.

This clone has just a few counts. A much larger clone sits a single nucleotide away, making a read error possible. Written as DNA, the CDR3 is TGTGCCAGCAGCGTAGGTGGGGCCAACGTCCTGACTTTC. It encodes CASSVGGANVLTF. The rearrangement links TRBV9 to TRBJ2-6; D not certain. From germline, CDR1 is SGDLS and CDR2 YYNGEE. V was trimmed by 0 bases and J by 3 bases, leaving 1 base between them. The CDR3 consists of 13 residues.

The V and J genes are TRBV7-2 and TRBJ2-4; weak D call: TRBD1 (7 bases). The CDR3 sequence is 13 residues long. Germline V lookup: CDR1 SGHTA, CDR2 FQGNSA. V lost 5 bases to trimming and J lost 7 bases, with 12 bases between them. CDR3 loop: CASSPQGGNIQYF. The CDR3 nucleotides are TGTGCCAGCAGCCCCCAGGGGGGTAACATTCAGTACTTC. Supplemented by reference TRBV7-2 and TRBJ2-4, the full variable domain reads GAGVSQSPSNKVTEKGKDVELRCDPISGHTALYWYRQSLGQGLEFLIYFQGNSAPDKSGLPSDRFSAERTGGSVSTLTIQRTQQEDSAVYLCASSPQGGNIQYFGAGTRLSVL.

This clone appeared a few times. The genes are TRBV9 and TRBJ2-5; perhaps D is TRBD1 or TRBD2 (5 bases each). V was pared by 2 bases and J by 5 bases, with 13 bases between. This CDR3 is 14 amino acids long. In germline, CDR1 is SGDLS, CDR2 YYNGEE. CDR3: CASSVGTHGETQYF. For the CDR3, the DNA is TGTGCCAGCAGCGTCGGGACCCACGGGGAGACCCAGTACTTC.